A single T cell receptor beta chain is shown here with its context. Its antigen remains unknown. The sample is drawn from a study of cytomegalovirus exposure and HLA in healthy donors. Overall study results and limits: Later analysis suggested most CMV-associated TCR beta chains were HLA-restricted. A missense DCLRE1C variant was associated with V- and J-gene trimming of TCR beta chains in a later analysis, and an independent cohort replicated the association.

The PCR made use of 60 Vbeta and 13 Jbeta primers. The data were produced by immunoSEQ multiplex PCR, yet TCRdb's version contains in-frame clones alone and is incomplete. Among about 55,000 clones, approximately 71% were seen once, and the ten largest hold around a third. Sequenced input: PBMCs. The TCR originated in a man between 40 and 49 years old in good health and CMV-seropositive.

The CDR3 nucleotides read TGTGCCAGCAGCCTCGGGGGGCTCACCTACGAGCAGTACTTC. Translated: CASSLGGLTYEQYF. The chain uses TRBV11-2 and TRBJ2-7; D perhaps matches TRBD2 (7 bases). V was clipped by 5 bases and J by 2 bases, with 13 bases between them. CDR1 is SGHAT and CDR2 is FQNNGV in the germline V gene. The CDR3 has 14 amino acids.